This TCR beta chain was profiled in a study of molecular identifiers for immune sequencing clone quantification. This CDR3 has 15 amino acids. Germline loops: CDR1 MGHRA, CDR2 YSYEKL. V shed 0 bases and J shed 5 bases, with 14 bases lying between them. Listed TCR primers and previously described methods were used for bulk TCR libraries. TCRdb reanalysed the PCR reads using MiXCR and keeps one entry per CDR3 protein. The sample consists of about 500,000 distinct CDR3 sequences, about 25% of them appearing once. Regarding the study as a whole: Identical TCR molecules sharing a barcode could underestimate highly expanded clone sizes.

This clonotype was seen repeatedly, ten times or more. The antigen is unknown. Sequencing was performed on naive CD8+ T cells from blood, with Jurkat cell RNA spiked in. The sample's subset: FACS-sorted CD8+CD4-CCR7+CD45RA+ naive T cells. This chain connects TRBV4-1 to TRBJ2-7; no firm D call. The receptor's source is a human donor in good health. Some libraries in this study had Jurkat cell RNA spiked in. CDR3 DNA sequence: TGCGCCAGCAGCCAAGAACCCAGATACTACAACGAGCAGTACTTC. Protein product: CASSQEPRYYNEQYF.